This T cell receptor beta chain was sequenced during a study of blood T cell repertoires in COVID-19. The overall study: Collection of acute and convalescent COVID-19 samples took place in the United States, Italy and Spain.

Cohort 3 donors were reported recovered after two negative PCRs, clearance, or symptom resolution. Only in-frame clones appear in the TCRdb table, and some are missing; sequencing was by immunoSEQ multiplex PCR. The sample consists of approximately 300,000 clones, around 85% of them appearing once. The CDR3 is 17 amino acids. Germline loops: CDR1 MNHNS, CDR2 SASEGT. V shed 2 bases and J shed 6 bases, with 20 bases lying between them. This clonotype was sampled from a woman in her twenties or thirties who had recovered from COVID-19. The gene calls are TRBV6-1 and TRBJ1-5; D might be TRBD1 (6 bases). Sequenced sample: PBMCs or T cells enriched from blood (not recorded which). In nucleotides, the CDR3 is TGTGCCAGCAGTGAAATCCCACAGGGAAGTTTGAGTCAGCCCCAGCATTTT. The encoded protein is CASSEIPQGSLSQPQHF.